This T cell receptor beta chain is drawn from a study of the immune and genomic landscape of osteosarcoma (dated by TCRdb to 2018 to 2021). Background on the whole study: The overall cohort comprised more than 40 pediatric and adult patients with high-grade osteosarcoma, with a median age at diagnosis of 25 to 35 years (range about 5-90). The cohort was enriched for poor-risk disease, as unfavorable pathologic response to standard therapy was shown in less than 80% of the cohort and 67% of the cohort were deceased. The study profiled osteosarcoma specimens with whole genome, RNA and T-cell receptor sequencing plus immunohistochemistry and reverse phase protein arrays to define immunogenic potential. The study aimed to explain the limited clinical activity of immune checkpoint inhibitors in osteosarcoma. TCR sequencing results were integrated with transcriptome, protein array and immunostaining data to characterize the osteosarcoma immunogenomic landscape. Each of three patients provided a couple of samples from the same tumor site. In the overall cohort, roughly three fifths of patients were male, and approximately 80% had localized disease at diagnosis. The full study reports these points: Overall, productive TCR clonality was low, with an average of 0.09 and a maximum of 0.3, which suggests limited T-cell clonal expansion. TCR productive clonality was higher in the immune-hot C3 cluster than the cold C1 cluster but still low overall. Sample size was not determined by any statistical method, because osteosarcoma is rare and all possible samples were collected. Rather than matched normal tissue, external data from normal skin and healthy peripheral blood provided the clonality benchmarks. In five cases, a single hyperexpanded clone dominated the repertoire, and each of these five cases had fewer than 100 T-cell clonotypes. Along with the frozen tumor specimens, matched blood was collected from just two patients.

The CDR3 runs 15 residues from the cysteine to the phenylalanine. Here the CDR3 DNA is all that survives: 45 bases in frame from base 1. CDR1 and CDR2 (MNHNS, SASEGT) derive from the germline V gene. Trimming removed 6 bases from V and 0 bases from J, leaving 13 bases between the germline ends. This clone was seen a few times. Its antigen target is currently unknown. Base qualities are not provided; no much larger clone lies one nucleotide away. The tumors sampled were post-treatment primary, local recurrence and metastasis specimens taken from patients with a poor prognosis. The ImmunoSEQ Assay (Adaptive Biotechnologies) was used to immunosequence the CDR3 regions of the TCR beta chain. The study's own analysis went as follows. TCRB rearrangements, read counts, read proportions and gene usage were exported through the ImmunoSEQ Analyzer platform. T-cell clonality was calculated from productive rearrangements as 1 minus Pielou's evenness. In the clonal space homeostasis analysis, clonotypes were binned as rare, small, medium, large or hyperexpanded (0.01 to 1 of the repertoire). TCR productive clonality was compared across immune clusters C1, C2 and C3 using the Wilcoxon rank sum test. TCRdb stores this immuneACCESS table with in-frame sequences only. Part of the clones is absent; in the studies checked, under half of the shortfall reflects unresolved V genes, and no reason is known for the rest. Clonal size and the V and J genes are those of that table, whereas D and trimming came from the DNA. This sample comprises more than 4,000 clones, 70% to 85% of them detected only once. The top ten clones comprise under 7.5% of the sample.

The sequence came from a human donor with osteosarcoma. Sequencing was done on a sample of osteosarcoma tumor tissue from the lung. The sequence joins TRBV6-1 to TRBJ2-3, with no D gene named confidently. The base sequence is TGTGCCAGCAGCGGCCGGCGGATTAGCACAGATACGCAGTATTTT. It specifies CASSGRRISTDTQYF.